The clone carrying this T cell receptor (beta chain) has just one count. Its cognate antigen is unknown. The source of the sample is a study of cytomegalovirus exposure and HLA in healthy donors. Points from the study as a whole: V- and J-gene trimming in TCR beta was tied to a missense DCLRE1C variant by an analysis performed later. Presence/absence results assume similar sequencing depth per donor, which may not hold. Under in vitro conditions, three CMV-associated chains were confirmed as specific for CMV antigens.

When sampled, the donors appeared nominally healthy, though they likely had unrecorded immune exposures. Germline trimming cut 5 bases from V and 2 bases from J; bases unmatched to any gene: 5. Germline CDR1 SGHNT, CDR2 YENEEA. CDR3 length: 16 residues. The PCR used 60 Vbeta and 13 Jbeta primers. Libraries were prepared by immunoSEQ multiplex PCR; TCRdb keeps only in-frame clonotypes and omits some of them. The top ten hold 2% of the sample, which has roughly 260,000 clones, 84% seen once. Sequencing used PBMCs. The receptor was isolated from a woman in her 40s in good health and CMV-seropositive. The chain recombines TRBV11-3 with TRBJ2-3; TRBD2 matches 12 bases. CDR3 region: CASSQRTSGNTDTQYF. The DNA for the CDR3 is TGTGCCAGCAGCCAAAGGACTAGCGGGAACACAGATACGCAGTATTTT.